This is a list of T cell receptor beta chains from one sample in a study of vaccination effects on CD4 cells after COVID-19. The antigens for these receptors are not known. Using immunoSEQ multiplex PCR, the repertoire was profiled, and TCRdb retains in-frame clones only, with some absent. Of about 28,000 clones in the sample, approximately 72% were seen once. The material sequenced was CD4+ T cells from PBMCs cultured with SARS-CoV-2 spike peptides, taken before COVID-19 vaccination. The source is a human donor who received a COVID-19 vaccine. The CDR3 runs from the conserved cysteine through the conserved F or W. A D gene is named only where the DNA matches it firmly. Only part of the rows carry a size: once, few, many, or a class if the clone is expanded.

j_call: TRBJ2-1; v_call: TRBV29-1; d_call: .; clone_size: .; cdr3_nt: TGCAGCGGGCAGGACAGTCGGAGCCAAAATGAGCAGTTCTTC; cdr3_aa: CSGQDSRSQNEQFF
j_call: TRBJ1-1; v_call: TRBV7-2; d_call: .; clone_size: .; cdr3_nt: TGTGCCAGCAGCTTAGGTTCCAACACTGAAGCTTTCTTT; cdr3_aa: CASSLGSNTEAFF
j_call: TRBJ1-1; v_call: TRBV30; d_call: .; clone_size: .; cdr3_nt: TGTGCCTGGAGCGACGGAGTAGGTGAAGCTTTCTTT; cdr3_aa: CAWSDGVGEAFF
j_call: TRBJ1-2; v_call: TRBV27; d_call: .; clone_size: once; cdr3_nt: TGTGCCAGCAGCCTTCGAAGGACAGCGCCTTATGGCTACACCTTC; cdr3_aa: CASSLRRTAPYGYTF
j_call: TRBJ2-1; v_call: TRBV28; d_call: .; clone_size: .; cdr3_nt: TGTGCCAGCAGTTTCGCGCAGCATTACAATGAGCAGTTCTTC; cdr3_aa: CASSFAQHYNEQFF
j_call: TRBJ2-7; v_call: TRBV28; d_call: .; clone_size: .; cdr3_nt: TGTGCCAGCAGAGTGGGGGCGGCCTACGAGCAGTACTTC; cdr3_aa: CASRVGAAYEQYF
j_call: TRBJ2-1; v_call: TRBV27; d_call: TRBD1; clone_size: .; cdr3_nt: TGTGCCAGCAGAGAGGGACAGGGTCACTACAATGAGCAGTTCTTC; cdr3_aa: CASREGQGHYNEQFF
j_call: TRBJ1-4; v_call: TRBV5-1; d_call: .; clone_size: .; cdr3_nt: TGCGCCAGCAGCGGGGGAGGGGGAAATGAAAAACTGTTTTTT; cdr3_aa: CASSGGGGNEKLFF
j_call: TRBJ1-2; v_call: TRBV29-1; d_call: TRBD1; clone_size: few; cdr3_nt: TGCAGCGTTGATCAGGGGGCGGGCTATGGCTACACCTTC; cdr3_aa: CSVDQGAGYGYTF
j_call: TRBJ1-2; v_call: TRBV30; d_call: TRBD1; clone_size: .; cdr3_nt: TGTGCCTGGAGGAAAACAGGGGCTAACTATGGCTACACCTTC; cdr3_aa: CAWRKTGANYGYTF
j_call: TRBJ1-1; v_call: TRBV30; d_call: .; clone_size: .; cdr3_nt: TGTGCCTGGAGGATCGGAGGTCTAGCTTTCTTT; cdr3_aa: CAWRIGGLAFF